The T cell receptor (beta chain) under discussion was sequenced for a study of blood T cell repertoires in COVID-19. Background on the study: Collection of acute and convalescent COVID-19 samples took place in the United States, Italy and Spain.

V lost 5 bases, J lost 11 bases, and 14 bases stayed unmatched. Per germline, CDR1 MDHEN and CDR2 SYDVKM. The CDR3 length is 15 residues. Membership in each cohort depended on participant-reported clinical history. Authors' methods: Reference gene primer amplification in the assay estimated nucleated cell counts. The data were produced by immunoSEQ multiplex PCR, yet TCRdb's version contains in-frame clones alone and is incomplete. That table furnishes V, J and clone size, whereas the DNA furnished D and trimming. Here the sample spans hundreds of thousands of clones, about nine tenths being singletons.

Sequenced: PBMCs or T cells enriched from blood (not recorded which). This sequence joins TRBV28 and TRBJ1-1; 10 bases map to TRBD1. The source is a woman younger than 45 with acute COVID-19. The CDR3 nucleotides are TGTGCCAGCAGTCTCCCGGGACAGGGGATACAAGGGGCTTTCTTT. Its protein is CASSLPGQGIQGAFF.